Listed here is a single TCR beta chain. The sample comes from a study of technical replicates of blood from a few donors. CDR1 and CDR2 (germline): SGHNT, YYREEE (reference sequence). This CDR3 comprises 16 residues. The V gene end was trimmed by 3 bases and the J gene end by 0 bases; junction bases not matched to a gene: 7. Generated by immunoSEQ multiplex PCR, the TCRdb table keeps only in-frame clones and is missing some. The sample lists 55,000 to 75,000 clones, around 92% seen once, with 0.35% to 0.45% in the top ten. The receptor was derived from a human donor in good health. The rearrangement uses TRBV5-4 and TRBJ1-2, with 8 nucleotides matching TRBD1. Sequenced sample: T cells isolated from PBMCs. CDR3 bases: TGTGCCAGCAGCTCGGGAGGACAGGGAGCTAACTATGGCTACACCTTC. Translated, it gives CASSSGGQGANYGYTF.